Described below is a single T cell receptor (beta chain) sequence and its context. This sample stems from a study of blood T cell repertoires in COVID-19. Study background: There were acute and convalescent COVID-19 samples, and they came from the United States, Italy and Spain. T cells, B-cell-depleted T cells, or PBMCs provided the cDNA or gDNA that served as material.

Per the study methods: Amplification of reference gene primers provided the estimated nucleated cell counts. Data came from immunoSEQ multiplex PCR; TCRdb stores just in-frame clones and leaves some out. V, J and clone size are taken as reported in that table, and D and trimming were inferred from the DNA itself. The repertoire includes just over 300,000 clones, nearly 90% of them detected once, and over 3.5% sits in the top ten. Individuals aged 18 to 89 years were recruited from approximately 24 US areas. The sample comprised PBMCs or T cells enriched from blood (not recorded which). This TCR derives from a woman between 18 and 29 years old with acute COVID-19.

The CDR3 reads CASSYSTGAYEQYF. DNA for the CDR3: TGTGCCAGCAGTTACTCGACAGGGGCCTACGAGCAGTACTTC. The chain uses TRBV6-5 and TRBJ2-7; 8 positions match TRBD1. CDR1 MNHEY and CDR2 SVGAGI come from the germline V gene. J gave up 2 bases and V 0 bases, and 0 bases lay outside the gene matches. There are 14 residues in the CDR3.